This T cell receptor (beta chain) was retrieved from a study of cytotoxic CD8 clonotypes in ibrutinib-treated CLL. In its sample, this clone is medium-sized. Its target is not known. Study results and limitations: Sampling times differed between sustained-remission and progressing patients.

V lost 0 bases and J lost 6; bases outside the gene matches: 11. Per germline, CDR1 MNHNS and CDR2 SASEGT. This CDR3 contains 18 residues. Depth targeted 1 in 200,000 to 1 in 1 million T cells, averaging 10x coverage per clonotype. Profiling relied on immunoSEQ multiplex PCR, and the TCRdb table lists in-frame clones only, not all of them. The sample records tens of thousands of clones, 90% being singletons. The sequencing used PBMCs, collected after 12 months of ibrutinib treatment. This TCR derives from a human donor with chronic lymphocytic leukemia. The V gene is TRBV6-1, the J gene TRBJ2-7; 13 positions agree with TRBD2. Written as DNA, the CDR3 is TGTGCCAGCAGTGAAGCGAGTCTTGGACTAGCGGGAGATAGCGAGCAGTACTTC. Translating it yields CASSEASLGLAGDSEQYF.